The source of this T cell receptor (beta chain) is a study of blood T cells in healthy people across ages. Notes on the study in general: It was held that the diversity estimates obtained from one million T cells were underestimates.

Combining a sample-barcoded 5' primer with a J-beta primer mix, a second PCR ran for about 6 to 12 cycles. TCRdb independently ran MiXCR on the 5' RACE reads; one entry per CDR3 protein. The data hold around 280,000 distinct CDR3 sequences, with roughly a quarter observed a single time. Every sample yielded at least 6.5 million isolated PBMCs. CDR1 is DFQATT and CDR2 is SNEGSKA in the germline V gene (reference sequence). V lost 2 bases and J 7 bases, leaving 12 bases between the germline ends. There are 12 residues in the CDR3. For this clonotype: As yet, its antigen is unknown.

The chain uses TRBV20-1 and TRBJ2-7; D is undetermined. The sample consisted of blood. This TCR came from a woman in her 70s in good health. CDR3 DNA: TGCAGTGCTAGAAGGGCCCCTACTGAGCAGTACTTC. Translated, it gives CSARRAPTEQYF.